These 9 T cell receptor beta chains came from one sample sequenced in a study of blood T cell repertoires in COVID-19. Using immunoSEQ multiplex PCR, the repertoire was profiled, and TCRdb retains in-frame clones only, with some absent. The sample has approximately 300,000 clones, about 90% seen once. Source material: peripheral blood. These receptor sequences come from a woman in her 30s with COVID-19, enrolled during active disease.

This clone has a single count. CDR3 in amino acids: CASSIGQGMGNEQFF. DNA of the CDR3: TGTGCCAGTAGCATCGGACAGGGGATGGGCAATGAGCAGTTCTTC. The rearrangement joins TRBV19 to TRBJ2-1; 9 bases agree with TRBD1. V was clipped by 6 bases and J by 6 bases; unmatched bases: 9. Germline V gene lookup returns CDR1 LNHDA and CDR2 SQIVND (reference sequence). The CDR3 has 15 amino acids.

A remark on this clone: Other nucleotide sequences in the sample specify the same CDR3. The chain recombines TRBV19 with TRBJ2-7; 9 nucleotides agree with TRBD1. Germline CDR1 LNHDA, CDR2 SQIVND (reference sequence). V was clipped by 6 bases and J by 1 base; unmatched bases: 4. This CDR3 comprises 14 residues. The CDR3 nucleotides read TGTGCCAGTAGCTCGGACAGGGGATCCTACGAGCAGTACTTC. This encodes CASSSDRGSYEQYF. The full variable domain, with the rest looked up from reference TRBV19 and TRBJ2-7, is DGGITQSPKYLFRKEGQNVTLSCEQNLNHDAMYWYRQDPGQGLRLIYYSQIVNDFQKGDIAEGYSVSREKKESFPLTVTSAQKNPTAFYLCASSSDRGSYEQYFGPGTRLTVT.

The rearrangement links TRBV5-1 to TRBJ2-1; D gene unclear. Trimming removed 0 bases at V and 3 bases at J, with 10 bases between. Germline V gene sequence: CDR1 SGHRS, CDR2 YFSETQ. The CDR3 has 15 residues. The CDR3 here is CASSLESYRYNEQFF. For the CDR3, the DNA is TGCGCCAGCAGCTTGGAAAGCTACCGCTACAATGAGCAGTTCTTC. Full variable domain (missing parts from reference TRBV5-1 and TRBJ2-1): KAGVTQTPRYLIKTRGQQVTLSCSPISGHRSVSWYQQTPGQGLQFLFEYFSETQRNKGNFPGRFSGRQFSNSRSEMNVSTLELGDSALYLCASSLESYRYNEQFFGPGTRLTVL.

The chain recombines TRBV9 with TRBJ1-2; TRBD1 agrees at 7 bases. Germline loops: CDR1 SGDLS, CDR2 YYNGEE. J lost 3 bases, V lost 4 bases, and 9 bases had no gene match. The CDR3 loop spans 15 amino acids. The CDR3 region has the DNA TGTGCCAGCAGCCCTAGACAGGGTAACTACTATGGCTACACCTTC. It yields the protein CASSPRQGNYYGYTF.

Here the CDR3 DNA reads TGTGCCAGCTCCTCACAGGGTATCGAGCAGTACGTC. Protein sequence: CASSSQGIEQYV. The J gene is TRBJ2-7, the V gene TRBV18; perhaps TRBD1 as D (6 bases). Looked up from germline, CDR1 is KGHSH and CDR2 is LQKENI. This CDR3 comprises 12 residues. V gave up 6 bases and J gave up 6 bases, with 12 bases separating them.

In regard to this clone: Other nucleotide sequences from this sample produce the same CDR3. V and J are TRBV12-3 or TRBV12-4 and TRBJ1-2, with 7 bases aligning to TRBD1. With V trimmed by 6 bases and J by 4 bases, 2 bases remained unmatched. The CDR3 runs to 12 residues. CDR3 coding DNA: TGTGCCAGCAGAAGGGACAGCTATGGCTACACCTTC. It codes for CASRRDSYGYTF.

The V and J genes are TRBV7-9 and TRBJ1-2; 7 nucleotides match TRBD1. Germline-derived CDR1 and CDR2 are SEHNR and FQNEAQ (reference sequence). The CDR3 is 13 residues long. After removal of 4 bases from V and 8 bases from J, the junction contained 7 bases not matched to a gene. In DNA form, the CDR3 reads TGTGCCAGCAGCTCTGACAGGGTAGGCGGCTACACCTTC. Translation: CASSSDRVGGYTF.

This sequence joins TRBV18 and TRBJ2-2; tentative D call: TRBD1 (6 bases). The V end lost 6 bases, the J end lost 0 bases, and 23 bases lay between the germline ends. The CDR3 has 19 residues. Per germline, CDR1 KGHSH and CDR2 LQKENI. The CDR3 DNA follows: TGTGCCAGCTCGTCACGACAGGTTCCCAGTCACGCGAACACCGGGGAGCTGTTTTTT. Protein: CASSSRQVPSHANTGELFF.

The chain has TRBV7-3 and TRBJ1-2; D is unresolved. The germline gives CDR1 SGHTA, CDR2 FQGTGA. The V end lost 5 bases, the J end lost 6 bases, and 22 bases lay between the germline ends. CDR3 length: 16 residues. The CDR3 DNA sequence: TGTGCCAGCAGCCGGAACCTGCTTCGGGTGCCGGATGGCTACACCTTC. Its protein product is CASSRNLLRVPDGYTF. Using reference TRBV7-3 and TRBJ1-2 for the parts outside the CDR3, the full variable domain is GAGVSQTPSNKVTEKGKYVELRCDPISGHTALYWYRQSLGQGPEFLIYFQGTGAADDSGLPNDRFFAVRPEGSVSTLKIQRTERGDSAVYLCASSRNLLRVPDGYTFGSGTRLTVV.